The clone carrying this TCR beta chain was observed at least ten times. The antigen is undetermined. This CDR3 is 13 amino acids long. The germline V and J ends were trimmed by 5 bases and 14 bases, with 19 bases remaining between them. A second PCR, run for about 7 to 11 cycles, used a sample-barcoded 5' primer plus a J-beta primer mix. From the 5' RACE reads, TCRdb called clonotypes with MiXCR, one entry per CDR3 protein. This repertoire shows 650,000 to 950,000 distinct CDR3 sequences, about 42% found once; its top ten account for about 21%. The sample originates from a study of blood T cells in healthy people across ages. General study findings and limits: In older individuals, TCR beta diversity per million T cells was lower, falling roughly linearly with age. Unsorted PBMCs blocked a conclusive comparison of naive and antigen-experienced cells.

The specimen sequenced was blood. The chain combines TRBV12-3 or TRBV12-4 with TRBJ2-1, with D perhaps given as TRBD1 or TRBD2 (5 bases each). The sequence was collected from a man aged 55 to 70 in good health. Here the CDR3 DNA reads TGTGCCAGCAGTACCGGGACCGCCCCGGATAAGTTCTTC. It encodes CASSTGTAPDKFF.